This TCR beta chain was profiled in a study of identical twins. The V and J ends lost 3 bases and 3 bases respectively, with 9 bases between them. The CDR3 is 14 amino acids. Overall study findings and caveats: Reduced insertions were recorded for abundant cord blood beta clonotypes, with no such pattern in memory repertoires.

Via MiXCR, TCRdb re-called the 5' RACE reads, giving one row per CDR3 protein. The table shows under 800,000 distinct CDR3 sequences, with around 20% occurring only once. This clonotype has a count of ten or more. The antigen is unknown. These data also featured in a second study, about T cells expressing NK-cell markers. That source reports: Questions lingered over whether expanded NKG2C+ T cell clones were HCMV-specific.

The TCR originated in a woman aged 18-29 years in good health. Source material: PBMCs. The V and J genes are TRBV12-3 or TRBV12-4 and TRBJ1-5; D is unclear. DNA of the CDR3: TGTGCCAGCAGTTTTGATCGAACCAATCAGCCCCAGCATTTT. Protein: CASSFDRTNQPQHF.